This entry concerns a single T cell receptor (beta chain). Its antigen remains unknown. The CDR3 is made up of 13 amino acids. Germline loops: CDR1 MNHEY, CDR2 SVGAGI. The V and J ends lost 6 bases and 3 bases, in that order; junction bases with no gene match: 3. The sample belongs to a study of OX40 agonist ivuxolimab in advanced cancers. Samples of blood were obtained at baseline, on cycle 4 day 1, and on cycle 7 day 1. General study results and limits: The study observed clonal expansion of CD4+ and CD8+ blood T cells by week 6 at 0.1 to 3.0 mg/kg. Normalized T-cell clonal expansion was also low in some nonresponders. Partial responders at 0.1-3.0 mg/kg showed near-lowest clonal expansion.

Sequencing used immunoSEQ multiplex PCR; TCRdb keeps in-frame clones, though not all of them. This sample has 65,000 to 100,000 clones, with around 94% found just once. The starting material was CD4+ or CD8+ T cells sorted from blood, obtained in a trial of the OX40 agonist ivuxolimab. The chain uses TRBV6-5 and TRBJ1-2, with 8 bases that match TRBD1. The receptor was isolated from an adult with an advanced solid tumor such as melanoma, head and neck, liver or kidney cancer. CDR3: CASRTTGDYGYTF. CDR3 nucleotides: TGTGCCAGCAGAACGACAGGGGACTATGGCTACACCTTC.